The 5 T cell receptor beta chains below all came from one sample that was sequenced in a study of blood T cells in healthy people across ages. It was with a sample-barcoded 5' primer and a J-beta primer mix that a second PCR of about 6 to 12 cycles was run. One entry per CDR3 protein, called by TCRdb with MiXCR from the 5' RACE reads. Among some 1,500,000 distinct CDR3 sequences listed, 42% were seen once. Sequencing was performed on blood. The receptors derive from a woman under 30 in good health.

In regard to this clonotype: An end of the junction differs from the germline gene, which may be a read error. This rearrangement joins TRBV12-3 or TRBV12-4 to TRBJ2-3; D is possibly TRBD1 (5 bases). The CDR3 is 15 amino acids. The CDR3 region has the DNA TGTGCCAGCAGTTTAAAGCAGGGAAGAGCAGATGCGCAGTATTTT. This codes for CASSLKQGRADAQYF.

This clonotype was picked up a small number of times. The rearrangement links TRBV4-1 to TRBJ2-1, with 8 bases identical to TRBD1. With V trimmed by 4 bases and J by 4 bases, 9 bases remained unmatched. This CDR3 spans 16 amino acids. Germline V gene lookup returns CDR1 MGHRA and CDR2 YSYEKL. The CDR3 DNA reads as TGCGCCAGCAGCCCGTTCGTGGGACAGGTTTACAATGAGCAGTTCTTC. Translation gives CASSPFVGQVYNEQFF.

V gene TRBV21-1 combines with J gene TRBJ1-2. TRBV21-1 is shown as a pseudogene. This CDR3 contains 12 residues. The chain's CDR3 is CASSGRGGGYTF. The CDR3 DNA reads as TGTGCCAGCAGCGGTCGGGGGGGTGGCTACACCTTC.

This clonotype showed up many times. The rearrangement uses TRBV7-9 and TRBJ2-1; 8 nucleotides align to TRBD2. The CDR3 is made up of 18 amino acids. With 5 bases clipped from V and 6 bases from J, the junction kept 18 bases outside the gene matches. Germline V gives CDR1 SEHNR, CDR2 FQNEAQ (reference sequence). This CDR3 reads CASSPTGLVTVLRNEQFF. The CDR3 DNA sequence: TGTGCCAGCAGCCCCACGGGACTAGTAACGGTCTTACGCAATGAGCAGTTCTTC.

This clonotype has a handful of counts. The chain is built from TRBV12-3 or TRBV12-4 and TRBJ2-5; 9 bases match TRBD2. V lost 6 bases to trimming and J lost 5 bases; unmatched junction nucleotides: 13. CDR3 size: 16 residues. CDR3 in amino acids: CASSFSGSPRSETQYF. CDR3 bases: TGTGCCAGCAGCTTTAGCGGGAGCCCTCGCTCGGAGACCCAGTACTTC.